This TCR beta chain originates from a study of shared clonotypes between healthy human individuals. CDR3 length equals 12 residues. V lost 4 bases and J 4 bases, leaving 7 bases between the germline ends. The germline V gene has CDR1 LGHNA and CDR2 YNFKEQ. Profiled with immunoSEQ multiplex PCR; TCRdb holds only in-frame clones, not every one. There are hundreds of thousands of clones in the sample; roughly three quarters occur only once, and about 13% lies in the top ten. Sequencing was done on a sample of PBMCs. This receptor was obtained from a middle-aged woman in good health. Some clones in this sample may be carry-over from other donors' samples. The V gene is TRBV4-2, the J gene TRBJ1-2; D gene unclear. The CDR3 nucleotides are TGTGCCAGCAGCCCGGACGGCTATGGCTACACCTTC. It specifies CASSPDGYGYTF.